These T cell receptor gamma chains were read from a single sample in a study of γδ T cells in repeated Plasmodium falciparum infection. TCRdb called clones anew from the multiplex PCR reads with CATT. The sample includes more than 20,000 gamma-chain clones, roughly 3.1% seen only once; the top ten take around a third. The sample consisted of gamma-delta T cells from blood. Receptors originate from a pool of human donors (malaria-infected and uninfected, not separated). The CDR3 runs from the conserved cysteine through the conserved F or W. Each record gives: clone size, V gene, J gene, CDR3 protein, CDR3 DNA. The size field reads once, few, many, or a class for an expanded clone.

abundance: many; v_gene: TRGV5; j_gene: TRGJ1/TRGJ2; CDR3aa: CATWDYLGKLF; CDR3nt: TGTGCCACTTGGGATTATCTTGGGAAACTCTTT
abundance: many; v_gene: TRGV9; j_gene: TRGJ1/TRGJ2; CDR3aa: CALWEPNYYKKLF; CDR3nt: TGTGCCTTGTGGGAGCCTAATTATTATAAGAAACTCTTT
abundance: medium-sized; v_gene: TRGV9; j_gene: TRGJ1/TRGJ2; CDR3aa: CALWEVPYYYKKLF; CDR3nt: TGTGCCTTGTGGGAGGTTCCCTATTATTATAAGAAACTCTTT
abundance: many; v_gene: TRGV3; j_gene: TRGJ1/TRGJ2; CDR3aa: CATWDIWKLF; CDR3nt: TGTGCCACCTGGGACATTTGGAAACTCTTT
abundance: many; v_gene: TRGV9; j_gene: TRGJP; CDR3aa: CALWERRELGKKIKVF; CDR3nt: TGTGCCTTGTGGGAGCGTCGAGAGTTGGGCAAAAAAATCAAGGTATTT
abundance: many; v_gene: TRGV4; j_gene: TRGJ1/TRGJ2; CDR3aa: CATWSDLSPNYYKKLF; CDR3nt: TGTGCCACCTGGTCAGACCTCTCACCCAATTATTATAAGAAACTCTTT
abundance: many; v_gene: TRGV5; j_gene: TRGJ1/TRGJ2; CDR3aa: CATWTGPYYKKLF; CDR3nt: TGTGCCACCTGGACGGGCCCATATTATAAGAAACTCTTT
abundance: many; v_gene: TRGV5; j_gene: TRGJ1/TRGJ2; CDR3aa: CATWVLGYKKLF; CDR3nt: TGTGCCACCTGGGTTTTAGGTTATAAGAAACTCTTT
abundance: medium-sized; v_gene: TRGV9; j_gene: TRGJP2; CDR3aa: CALWVGYSSDWIKTF; CDR3nt: TGTGCCTTGTGGGTAGGGTATAGTAGTGATTGGATCAAGACGTTT
abundance: many; v_gene: TRGV2; j_gene: TRGJ1/TRGJ2; CDR3aa: CATWDGPLKGYKKLF; CDR3nt: TGTGCCACCTGGGACGGGCCCCTAAAGGGGTATAAGAAACTCTTT
abundance: medium-sized; v_gene: TRGV4; j_gene: TRGJ1/TRGJ2; CDR3aa: CATWDGLRYKKLF; CDR3nt: TGTGCCACCTGGGATGGGCTGCGTTATAAGAAACTCTTT
abundance: many; v_gene: TRGV9; j_gene: TRGJ1/TRGJ2; CDR3aa: CALWERYKKLF; CDR3nt: TGTGCCTTGTGGGAGAGGTATAAGAAACTCTTT
abundance: many; v_gene: TRGV9; j_gene: TRGJP2; CDR3aa: CASHSSDWIKTF; CDR3nt: TGTGCCTCACATAGTAGTGATTGGATCAAGACGTTT
abundance: medium-sized; v_gene: TRGV2; j_gene: TRGJ1/TRGJ2; CDR3aa: CATWKNYYKKLF; CDR3nt: TGTGCCACCTGGAAGAATTATTATAAGAAACTCTTT
abundance: many; v_gene: TRGV4; j_gene: TRGJ1/TRGJ2; CDR3aa: CATWDKRDYKKLF; CDR3nt: TGTGCCACCTGGGATAAAAGGGATTATAAGAAACTCTTT
abundance: many; v_gene: TRGV8; j_gene: TRGJP2; CDR3aa: CATWDLYYWIKTF; CDR3nt: TGTGCCACCTGGGATTTGTATTATTGGATCAAGACGTTT
abundance: many; v_gene: TRGV9; j_gene: TRGJP; CDR3aa: CALWETASTELGKKIKVF; CDR3nt: TGTGCCTTGTGGGAGACCGCAAGCACGGAGTTGGGCAAAAAAATCAAGGTATTT
abundance: many; v_gene: TRGV3; j_gene: TRGJ1/TRGJ2; CDR3aa: CATWDNSWEPKKLF; CDR3nt: TGTGCCACCTGGGATAATTCGTGGGAACCTAAGAAACTCTTT
abundance: many; v_gene: TRGV8; j_gene: TRGJ1/TRGJ2; CDR3aa: CATWDTFYYKKLF; CDR3nt: TGTGCCACCTGGGATACCTTTTATTATAAGAAACTCTTT
abundance: many; v_gene: TRGV4; j_gene: TRGJP1; CDR3aa: CATWGEGTTGWSKIF; CDR3nt: TGTGCCACCTGGGGTGAGGGCACCACTGGTTGGTCCAAGATATTT
abundance: medium-sized; v_gene: TRGV9; j_gene: TRGJ1/TRGJ2; CDR3aa: CALWEVFYYKKLF; CDR3nt: TGTGCCTTGTGGGAGGTGTTTTATTATAAGAAACTCTTT
abundance: medium-sized; v_gene: TRGV9; j_gene: TRGJ1/TRGJ2; CDR3aa: CALWENHKKLF; CDR3nt: TGTGCCTTGTGGGAGAACCATAAGAAACTCTTT
abundance: many; v_gene: TRGV8; j_gene: TRGJP2; CDR3aa: CATWPLSDWIKTF; CDR3nt: TGTGCCACCTGGCCCTTGAGTGATTGGATCAAGACGTTT
abundance: medium-sized; v_gene: TRGV9; j_gene: TRGJP; CDR3aa: CALWESPQELGKKIKVF; CDR3nt: TGTGCCTTGTGGGAGTCCCCCCAAGAGTTGGGCAAAAAAATCAAGGTATTT
abundance: medium-sized; v_gene: TRGV9; j_gene: TRGJP; CDR3aa: CALWEVGSQELGKKIKVF; CDR3nt: TGTGCCTTGTGGGAGGTGGGCTCTCAAGAGTTGGGCAAAAAAATCAAGGTATTT